A single sample is the source of the 18 T cell receptor beta chains below, sequenced in a study of OX40 agonist ivuxolimab in advanced cancers. Profiling relied on immunoSEQ multiplex PCR, and the TCRdb table lists in-frame clones only, not all of them. The repertoire has approximately 63,000 clones, around 74% of them found once; the top ten carry roughly a tenth. Sequencing used CD4+ or CD8+ T cells sorted from blood, obtained in a trial of the OX40 agonist ivuxolimab. The receptors were sampled from an adult with an advanced solid tumor such as melanoma, head and neck, liver or kidney cancer.

This clone was seen more than once but under ten times. This chain links TRBV28 with TRBJ2-2, with 10 nucleotides matching TRBD2. V dropped 4 bases and J dropped 5; count of bases not matched to a gene: 10. The CDR3 sequence is 17 residues long. Germline assignment: CDR1 MDHEN and CDR2 SYDVKM. The CDR3 DNA reads as TGTGCCAGCAGTTACATCCCCCTGACTAGCGGGACCGGGGAGCTGTTTTTT. Its protein is CASSYIPLTSGTGELFF. Filled out from reference TRBV28 and TRBJ2-2, the complete variable domain reads DVKVTQSSRYLVKRTGEKVFLECVQDMDHENMFWYRQDPGLGLRLIYFSYDVKMKEKGDIPEGYSVSREKKERFSLILESASTNQTSMYLCASSYIPLTSGTGELFFGEGSRLTVL.

The V and J genes are TRBV19 and TRBJ1-3; D might be TRBD1 (6 bases). The CDR3 consists of 14 residues. Germline CDR1 reads LNHDA; CDR2 reads SQIVND (reference sequence). The V end lost 5 bases, the J end lost 7 bases, and 15 bases lay between the germline ends. CDR3 sequence reads: CASSLTGFPNTIYF. In DNA form, the CDR3 reads TGTGCCAGTAGTCTAACAGGGTTCCCGAACACCATATATTTT.

V usage is TRBV4-3 and J usage is TRBJ2-1; a possible D gene is TRBD2 (6 bases). CDR3 size: 17 residues. Deletions cut 0 bases from V and 3 bases from J, with 15 bases between. Germline loops: CDR1 LGHNA, CDR2 YSLEER. CDR3 nucleotide sequence: TGCGCCAGCAGCCAAGAGCCTGGCGGGAATGGCTACAATGAGCAGTTCTTC. This translates into CASSQEPGGNGYNEQFF.

The chain is built from TRBV19 and TRBJ2-6; 7 nucleotides align to TRBD1. Germline V gene data show CDR1 as LNHDA and CDR2 as SQIVND (reference sequence). CDR3 length: 17 amino acids. The trim removed 3 bases at V and 2 bases at J, leaving 7 bases unmatched. CDR3 sequence reads: CASSIGTVLTGANVLTF. CDR3 nucleotide sequence: TGTGCCAGTAGTATCGGGACAGTTCTGACTGGGGCCAACGTCCTGACTTTC. The full variable domain, rest sourced from reference TRBV19 and TRBJ2-6, is DGGITQSPKYLFRKEGQNVTLSCEQNLNHDAMYWYRQDPGQGLRLIYYSQIVNDFQKGDIAEGYSVSREKKESFPLTVTSAQKNPTAFYLCASSIGTVLTGANVLTFGAGSRLTVL.

The V call is TRBV18, the J call TRBJ2-3; the D is unclear. CDR1 KGHSH and CDR2 LQKENI come from the germline V gene. CDR3 length: 12 amino acids. Deletions cut 3 bases from V and 3 bases from J, with 4 bases between. The CDR3 here is CASSPDTDTQYF. The CDR3, as DNA: TGTGCCAGCTCACCCGATACAGATACGCAGTATTTT.

V gene TRBV7-3 combines with J gene TRBJ2-1, with 10 bases aligning to TRBD2. V lost 3 bases, J lost 4 bases, and 6 bases stayed unmatched. The CDR3 contains 16 residues. In germline, CDR1 is SGHTA, CDR2 FQGTGA. Here the CDR3 DNA reads TGTGCCAGCAGCTTGGGGGGACTAGCGCAGTACAATGAGCAGTTCTTC. Its protein product is CASSLGGLAQYNEQFF.

This clone is judged medium-sized. This sequence joins TRBV10-3 and TRBJ2-1; 7 bases line up with TRBD2. The J segment lost 7 bases and the V segment lost 0 bases, leaving 9 bases of the junction unmatched. CDR1 and CDR2 (germline): ENHRY, SYGVKD. The CDR3 totals 16 residues. The CDR3 region has the DNA TGTGCCATCAGTGAGTCGAAAGGAGCGGGGAATAATGAGCAGTTCTTC. It encodes CAISESKGAGNNEQFF.

The V and J genes are TRBV7-8 and TRBJ2-3, with D unclear. The germline V gene encodes CDR1 SGHVS and CDR2 FQNEAQ. This CDR3 contains 14 residues. The germline V and J ends were trimmed by 6 bases and 0 bases, with 10 bases remaining between them. The CDR3 here is CASRLISSTDTQYF. CDR3 DNA sequence: TGTGCCAGCAGGCTAATTAGCAGCACAGATACGCAGTATTTT.

The chain combines TRBV25-1 with TRBJ1-1, with D unresolved. The CDR3 loop spans 11 amino acids. The germline gives CDR1 MGHDK, CDR2 SYGVNS. The V gene lost 6 bases and the J gene lost 0 bases, with 2 bases spanning the gap. The CDR3 is CASRMNTEAFF. CDR3 DNA sequence: TGTGCCAGCAGGATGAACACTGAAGCTTTCTTT.

The chain carries TRBV6-5 and TRBJ1-1, with unresolved D. V was cut by 2 bases and J by 8 bases, with 9 bases left in between. The germline gives CDR1 MNHEY, CDR2 SVGAGI. The CDR3 is made up of 12 amino acids. CDR3 DNA: TGTGCCAGCAGTTACGCAGACCAAGAAGCTTTCTTT. Translating it yields CASSYADQEAFF.

V usage is TRBV7-9 and J usage is TRBJ1-6; no definite D call. The CDR3 covers 15 residues. V lost 3 bases and J lost 8, with 14 bases in between. Germline CDR1 SEHNR, CDR2 FQNEAQ (reference sequence). CDR3 DNA: TGTGCCAGCAGCTTGGCTCGCGACGTCGATTCACCCCTCCACTTT. Translating gives CASSLARDVDSPLHF.

The sample holds a few counts of this clone. J is TRBJ2-7 and V is TRBV9, with D hard to call. With 4 bases removed from V and 2 bases from J, the gap between germline ends came to 16 bases. This CDR3 comprises 15 residues. Per germline, CDR1 SGDLS and CDR2 YYNGEE. CDR3 region: CASSLSESRAYEQYF. Written as DNA, the CDR3 is TGTGCCAGCAGCCTTAGTGAAAGTCGGGCCTACGAGCAGTACTTC.

The CDR3 here is CASSFESTDTQYF. DNA for the CDR3: TGTGCCAGCAGCTTTGAGAGCACAGATACGCAGTATTTT. The chain is built from TRBV11-3 and TRBJ2-3, with D unresolved. The CDR3 runs 13 residues. Germline-derived CDR1 and CDR2 are SGHNT and YENEEA. Trimming took 3 bases from V and 0 from J, leaving 4 bases between them.

The chain couples TRBV5-1 to TRBJ2-5; the match to TRBD2 covers 7 bases. The end of the DNA aligns better with TRBJ2-7, so the J call may be wrong. The germline V gene has CDR1 SGHRS and CDR2 YFSETQ. The CDR3 consists of 15 residues. CDR3 sequence: CASSLGGGNPYEQYF. For the CDR3, the DNA is TGCGCCAGCAGTCTGGGCGGGGGAAATCCCTACGAGCAGTACTTC.

CDR3 nucleotide sequence: TGTGCCAGCAGCTTTAGCCGAGACGGGGAGCTGTTTTTT. Its translation: CASSFSRDGELFF. The V and J genes are TRBV9 and TRBJ2-2, with no clear D. V lost 4 bases to trimming and J lost 7 bases, with 11 bases between them. CDR3 length: 13 amino acids. Per germline, CDR1 SGDLS and CDR2 YYNGEE.

With respect to this clone: Since a much larger clone is just one base distant, this may be a read error. The chain employs TRBV27 and TRBJ1-5; 8 bases map to TRBD1. The CDR3 is 14 residues long. V lost 5 bases to trimming and J lost 2 bases; unmatched junction nucleotides: 2. Germline-derived CDR1 and CDR2 are MNHEY and SMNVEV (reference sequence). The CDR3 sequence: CASSPGQGNQPQHF. CDR3 sequence (DNA): TGTGCCAGCAGTCCGGGACAGGGCAATCAGCCCCAGCATTTT.

The chain combines TRBV9 with TRBJ1-3; D is perhaps TRBD1 (5 bases). The V gene lost 0 bases and the J gene lost 2 bases, with 9 bases spanning the gap. Germline loops: CDR1 SGDLS, CDR2 YYNGEE. CDR3 length: 15 amino acids. In DNA, the CDR3 is TGTGCCAGCAGCGTAGATGGGGCTCCTGGAAACACCATATATTTT. It codes for CASSVDGAPGNTIYF. Full variable domain (remainder filled in from reference TRBV9 and TRBJ1-3): DSGVTQTPKHLITATGQRVTLRCSPRSGDLSVYWYQQSLDQGLQFLIQYYNGEERAKGNILERFSAQQFPDLHSELNLSSLELGDSALYFCASSVDGAPGNTIYFGEGSWLTVV.

The chain uses TRBV9 and TRBJ1-2, with D possibly being TRBD1 (5 bases). Trimming took off 0 bases at V and 9 bases at J, with 12 bases between the two ends. Germline V CDR1 and CDR2: SGDLS, YYNGEE. The CDR3 has 13 residues. CDR3 DNA sequence: TGTGCCAGCAGCGTAGTGCAGGGAAGGAGCTACACCTTC. This gives the protein CASSVVQGRSYTF.